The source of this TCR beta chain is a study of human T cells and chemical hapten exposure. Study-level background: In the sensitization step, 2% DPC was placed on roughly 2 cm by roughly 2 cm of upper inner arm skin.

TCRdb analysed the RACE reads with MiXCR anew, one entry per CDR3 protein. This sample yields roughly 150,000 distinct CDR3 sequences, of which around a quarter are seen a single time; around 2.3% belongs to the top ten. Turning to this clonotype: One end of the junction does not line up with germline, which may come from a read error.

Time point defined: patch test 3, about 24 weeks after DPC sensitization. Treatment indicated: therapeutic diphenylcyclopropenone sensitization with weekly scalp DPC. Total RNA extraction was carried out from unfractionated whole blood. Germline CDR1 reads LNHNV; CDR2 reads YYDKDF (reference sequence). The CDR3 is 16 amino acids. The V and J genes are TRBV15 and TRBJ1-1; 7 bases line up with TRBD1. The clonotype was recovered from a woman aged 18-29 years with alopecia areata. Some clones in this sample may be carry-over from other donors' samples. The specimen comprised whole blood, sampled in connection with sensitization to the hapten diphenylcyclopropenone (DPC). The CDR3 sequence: CATSRPTGVRNTETFF. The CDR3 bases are TGTGCCACCAGCAGACCCACAGGGGTAAGAAACACTGAAACTTTCTTT.